This record covers a single T cell receptor beta chain. The assay was immunoSEQ multiplex PCR, and TCRdb's table has in-frame clones only and misses some. The repertoire includes 350,000 or so clones, roughly nine tenths of them detected once, and about 3.9% sits in the top ten. Patients of the Seattle cohort, enrolled during active infection, were followed longitudinally. The length of the CDR3 is 15 residues. Germline V CDR1 and CDR2: SNHLY, FYNNEI. Trimming cost V 4 bases and J 2 bases; bases outside gene matches: 6. This sample was taken from a study of blood T cell repertoires in COVID-19. For the study at large: Acute-phase and convalescent COVID-19 samples originated in the United States, Italy and Spain. T cells, B-cell-depleted T cells, or PBMCs supplied cDNA or gDNA.

This rearrangement joins TRBV2 to TRBJ1-2, with 8 bases aligning to TRBD1. The TCR was taken from an older woman with COVID-19, enrolled during active disease. The sample comprised peripheral blood. CDR3 DNA sequence: TGTGCCAGCAGTGGAGGCGCAGGGGGCAACTATGGCTACACCTTC. Its protein is CASSGGAGGNYGYTF.